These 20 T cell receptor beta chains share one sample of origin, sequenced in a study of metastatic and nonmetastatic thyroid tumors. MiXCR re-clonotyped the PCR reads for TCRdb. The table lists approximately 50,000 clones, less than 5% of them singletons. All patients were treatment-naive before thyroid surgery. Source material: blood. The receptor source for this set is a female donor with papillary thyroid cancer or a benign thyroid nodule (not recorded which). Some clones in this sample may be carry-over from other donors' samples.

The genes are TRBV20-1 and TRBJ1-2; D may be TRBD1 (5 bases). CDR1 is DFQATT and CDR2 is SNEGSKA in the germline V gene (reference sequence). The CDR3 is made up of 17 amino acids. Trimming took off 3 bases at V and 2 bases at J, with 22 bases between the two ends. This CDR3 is CSASGGWPLDVNYGYTF. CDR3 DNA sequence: TGCAGTGCTAGTGGGGGGTGGCCACTAGACGTCAACTATGGCTACACCTTC.

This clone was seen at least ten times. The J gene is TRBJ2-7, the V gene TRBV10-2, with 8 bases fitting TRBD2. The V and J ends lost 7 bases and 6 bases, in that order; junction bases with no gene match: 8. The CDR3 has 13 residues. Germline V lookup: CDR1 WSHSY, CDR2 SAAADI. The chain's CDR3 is CASKTSGSGEQYF. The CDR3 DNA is TGCGCCAGCAAAACCAGCGGGAGCGGCGAGCAGTACTTC.

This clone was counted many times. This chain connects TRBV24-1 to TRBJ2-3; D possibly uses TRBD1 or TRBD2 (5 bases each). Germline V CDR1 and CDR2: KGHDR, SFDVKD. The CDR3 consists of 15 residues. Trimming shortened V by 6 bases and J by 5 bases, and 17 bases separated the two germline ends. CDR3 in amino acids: CATSLTGPLGDTQYF. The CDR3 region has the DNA TGTGCCACCAGTCTTACGGGACCTCTAGGAGATACGCAGTATTTT.

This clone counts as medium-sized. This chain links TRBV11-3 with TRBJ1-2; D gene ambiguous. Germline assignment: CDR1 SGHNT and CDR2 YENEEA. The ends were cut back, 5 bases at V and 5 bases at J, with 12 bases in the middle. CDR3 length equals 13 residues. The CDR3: CASSPRTSYGYTF. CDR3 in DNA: TGTGCCAGCAGCCCACGGACTTCATATGGCTACACCTTC.

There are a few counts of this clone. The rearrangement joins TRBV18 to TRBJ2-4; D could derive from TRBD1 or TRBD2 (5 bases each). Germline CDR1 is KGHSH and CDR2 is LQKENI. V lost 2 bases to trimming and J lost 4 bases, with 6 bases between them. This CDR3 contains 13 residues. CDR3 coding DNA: TGTGCCAGCTCACCAGGGGGTAAAAACATTCAGTACTTC. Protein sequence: CASSPGGKNIQYF.

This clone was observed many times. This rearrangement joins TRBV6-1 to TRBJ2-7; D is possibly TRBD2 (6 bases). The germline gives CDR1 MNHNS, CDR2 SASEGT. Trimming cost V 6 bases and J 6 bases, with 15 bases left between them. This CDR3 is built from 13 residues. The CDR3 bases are TGTGCCAGCAGCTTGGGGTGGGGAGGCGAGCAGTACTTC. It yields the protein CASSLGWGGEQYF.

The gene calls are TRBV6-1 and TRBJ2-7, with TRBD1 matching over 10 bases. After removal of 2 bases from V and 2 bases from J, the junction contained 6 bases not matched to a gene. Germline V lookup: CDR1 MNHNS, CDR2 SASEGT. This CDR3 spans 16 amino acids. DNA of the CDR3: TGTGCCAGCAGTGAATATGCCGGGACAGGGGCCTACGAGCAGTACTTC. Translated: CASSEYAGTGAYEQYF.

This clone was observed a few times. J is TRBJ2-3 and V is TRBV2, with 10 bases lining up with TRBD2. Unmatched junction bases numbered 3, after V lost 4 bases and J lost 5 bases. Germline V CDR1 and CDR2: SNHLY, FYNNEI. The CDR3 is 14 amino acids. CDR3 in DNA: TGTGCCAGCAGTGTCCTAGCGGGAGTAGATACGCAGTATTTT. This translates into CASSVLAGVDTQYF.

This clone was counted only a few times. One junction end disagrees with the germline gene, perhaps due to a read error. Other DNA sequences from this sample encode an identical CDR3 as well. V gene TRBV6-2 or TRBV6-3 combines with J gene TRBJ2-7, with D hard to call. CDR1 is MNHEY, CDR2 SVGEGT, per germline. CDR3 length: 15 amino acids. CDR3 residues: CASSYSRDLSYGQYF. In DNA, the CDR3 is TGTGCCAGCAGTTACTCCCGAGACCTTTCCTACGGGCAGTACTTC.

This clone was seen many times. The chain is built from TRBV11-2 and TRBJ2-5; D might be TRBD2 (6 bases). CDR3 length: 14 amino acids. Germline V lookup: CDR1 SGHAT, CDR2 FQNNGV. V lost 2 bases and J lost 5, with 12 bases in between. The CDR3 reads CASSLNRGRETQYF. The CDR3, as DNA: TGTGCCAGCAGCTTAAATCGTGGGAGGGAGACCCAGTACTTC.

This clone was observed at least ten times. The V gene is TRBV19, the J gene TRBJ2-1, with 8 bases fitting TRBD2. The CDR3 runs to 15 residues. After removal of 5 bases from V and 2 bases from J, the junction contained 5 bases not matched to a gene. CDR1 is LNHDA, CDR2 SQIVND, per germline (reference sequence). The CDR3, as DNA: TGTGCCAGTAGTTTGACTAGCGTGACCTACAATGAGCAGTTCTTC. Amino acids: CASSLTSVTYNEQFF. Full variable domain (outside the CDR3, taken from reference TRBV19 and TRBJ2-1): DGGITQSPKYLFRKEGQNVTLSCEQNLNHDAMYWYRQDPGQGLRLIYYSQIVNDFQKGDIAEGYSVSREKKESFPLTVTSAQKNPTAFYLCASSLTSVTYNEQFFGPGTRLTVL.

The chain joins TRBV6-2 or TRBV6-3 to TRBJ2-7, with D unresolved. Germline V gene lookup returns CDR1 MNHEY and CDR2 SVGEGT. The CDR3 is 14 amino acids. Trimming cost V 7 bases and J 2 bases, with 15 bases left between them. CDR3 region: CASTSQASPYEQYF. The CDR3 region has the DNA TGTGCCAGCACTTCCCAGGCCTCTCCCTACGAGCAGTACTTC.

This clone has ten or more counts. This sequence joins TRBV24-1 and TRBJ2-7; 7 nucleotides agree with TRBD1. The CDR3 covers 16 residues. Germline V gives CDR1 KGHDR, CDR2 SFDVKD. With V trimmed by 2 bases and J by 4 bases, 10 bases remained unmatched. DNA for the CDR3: TGTGCCACCAGTGATTGGACCCGGGACAGCCCATACGAGCAGTACTTC. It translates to CATSDWTRDSPYEQYF.

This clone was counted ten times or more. The CDR3 nucleotides read TGTGCCAGTAGTATAAGGGGGCACCTCGAGCAGTACTTC. Amino acids: CASSIRGHLEQYF. The chain is built from TRBV19 and TRBJ2-7; 7 nucleotides align to TRBD1. The CDR3 covers 13 residues. Germline V gene lookup returns CDR1 LNHDA and CDR2 SQIVND (reference sequence). The J segment lost 6 bases and the V segment lost 2 bases, leaving 4 bases of the junction unmatched.

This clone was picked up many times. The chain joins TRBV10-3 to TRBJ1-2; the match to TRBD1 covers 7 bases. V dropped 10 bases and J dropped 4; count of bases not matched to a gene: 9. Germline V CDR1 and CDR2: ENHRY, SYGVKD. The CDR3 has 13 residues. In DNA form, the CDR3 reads TGTGCCAGCACGGACAGGATCTCCTATGGCTACACCTTC. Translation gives CASTDRISYGYTF.

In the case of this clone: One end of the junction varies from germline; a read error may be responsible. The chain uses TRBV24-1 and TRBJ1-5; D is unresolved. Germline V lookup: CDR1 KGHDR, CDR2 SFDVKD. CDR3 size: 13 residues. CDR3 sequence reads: CATRSDGCQPQNF. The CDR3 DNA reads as TGTGCCACCAGAAGTGATGGGTGTCAGCCCCAGAATTTT.

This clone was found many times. This CDR3 is CASSLYSDRAMGTQYF. The CDR3 DNA reads TGTGCCAGCAGCTTATATTCGGACAGGGCCATGGGGACCCAGTACTTC. V and J are TRBV7-3 and TRBJ2-5; 8 bases align to TRBD1. This CDR3 spans 16 amino acids. Germline lookup yields CDR1 SGHTA and CDR2 FQGTGA. With V trimmed by 2 bases and J by 7 bases, 12 bases remained unmatched.

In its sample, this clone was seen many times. The CDR3 DNA is TGTGCCAGCAGCGTATCTAGCAACGTGGGCACCGGGGAGCTGTTTTTT. It translates to CASSVSSNVGTGELFF. This chain connects TRBV9 to TRBJ2-2; a possible D gene is TRBD2 (5 bases). Germline V gene data show CDR1 as SGDLS and CDR2 as YYNGEE. The CDR3 is 16 residues long. The ends were cut back, 1 base at V and 4 bases at J, with 14 bases in the middle.

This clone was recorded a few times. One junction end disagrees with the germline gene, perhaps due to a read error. The CDR3 region is CAIRQGDDSHLHF. DNA for the CDR3: TGTGCCATCAGACAGGGGGACGATTCACACCTCCACTTT. This rearrangement joins TRBV10-3 to TRBJ1-6; 8 nucleotides align to TRBD1. This CDR3 comprises 13 residues. CDR1 is ENHRY and CDR2 is SYGVKD in the germline V gene.

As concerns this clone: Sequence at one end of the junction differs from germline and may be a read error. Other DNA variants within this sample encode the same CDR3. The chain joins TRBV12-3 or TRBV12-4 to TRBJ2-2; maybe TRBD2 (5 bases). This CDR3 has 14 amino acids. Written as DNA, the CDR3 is TGTGCCAGCAGTTTTAACACCAACACCGGGGAGTTGTTTTTT. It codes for CASSFNTNTGELFF.